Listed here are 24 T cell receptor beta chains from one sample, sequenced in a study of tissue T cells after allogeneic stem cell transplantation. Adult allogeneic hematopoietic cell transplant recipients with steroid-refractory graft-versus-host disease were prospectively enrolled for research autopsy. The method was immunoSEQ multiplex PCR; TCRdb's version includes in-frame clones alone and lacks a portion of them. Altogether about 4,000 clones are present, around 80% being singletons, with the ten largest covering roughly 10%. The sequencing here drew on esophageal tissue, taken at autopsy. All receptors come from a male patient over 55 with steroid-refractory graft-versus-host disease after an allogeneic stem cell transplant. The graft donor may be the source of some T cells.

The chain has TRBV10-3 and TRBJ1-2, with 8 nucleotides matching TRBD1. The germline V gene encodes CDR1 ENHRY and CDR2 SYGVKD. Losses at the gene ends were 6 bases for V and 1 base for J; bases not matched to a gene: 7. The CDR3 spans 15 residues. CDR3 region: CAISQGARGNYGYTF. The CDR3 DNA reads TGTGCCATCAGCCAGGGGGCGAGGGGTAACTATGGCTACACCTTC.

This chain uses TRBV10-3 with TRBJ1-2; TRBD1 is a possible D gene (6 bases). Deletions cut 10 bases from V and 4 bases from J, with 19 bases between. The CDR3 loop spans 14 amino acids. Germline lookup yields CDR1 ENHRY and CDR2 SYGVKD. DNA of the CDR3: TGTGCCACCGCGGAAAATCGGGACATCTATGGCTACACCTTC. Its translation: CATAENRDIYGYTF.

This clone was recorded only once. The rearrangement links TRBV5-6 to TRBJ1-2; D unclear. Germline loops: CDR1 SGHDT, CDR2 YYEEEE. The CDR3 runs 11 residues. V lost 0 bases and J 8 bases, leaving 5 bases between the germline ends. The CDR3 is CASSLGWGYTF. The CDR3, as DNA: TGTGCCAGCAGCTTGGGTTGGGGCTACACCTTC.

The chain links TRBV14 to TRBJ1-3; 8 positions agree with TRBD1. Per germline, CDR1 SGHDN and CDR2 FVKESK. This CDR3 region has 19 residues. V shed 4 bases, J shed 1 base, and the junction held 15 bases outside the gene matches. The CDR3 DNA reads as TGTGCCAGCAGCCTCTTTACCGGGACAGGACAATTTTCTGGAAACACCATATATTTT. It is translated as CASSLFTGTGQFSGNTIYF.

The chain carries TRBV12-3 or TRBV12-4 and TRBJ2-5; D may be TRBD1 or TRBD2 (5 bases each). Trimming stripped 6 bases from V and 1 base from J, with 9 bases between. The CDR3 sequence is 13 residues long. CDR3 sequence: CASSGTVQETQYF. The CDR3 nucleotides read TGTGCCAGCAGCGGGACGGTCCAAGAGACCCAGTACTTC.

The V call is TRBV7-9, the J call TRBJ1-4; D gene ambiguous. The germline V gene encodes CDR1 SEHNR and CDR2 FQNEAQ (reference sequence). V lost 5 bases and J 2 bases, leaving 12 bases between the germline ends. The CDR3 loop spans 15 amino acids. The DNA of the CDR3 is TGTGCCAGCAGCCGGCCCGGCGGGACTAATGAAAAACTGTTTTTT. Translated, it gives CASSRPGGTNEKLFF.

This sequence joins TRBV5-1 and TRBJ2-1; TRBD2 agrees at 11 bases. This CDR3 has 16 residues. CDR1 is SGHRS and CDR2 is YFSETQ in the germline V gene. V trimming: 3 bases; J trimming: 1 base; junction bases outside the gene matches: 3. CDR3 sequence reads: CASSSLAGGSYNEQFF. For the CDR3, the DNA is TGCGCCAGCAGCTCATTAGCGGGGGGGTCCTACAATGAGCAGTTCTTC.

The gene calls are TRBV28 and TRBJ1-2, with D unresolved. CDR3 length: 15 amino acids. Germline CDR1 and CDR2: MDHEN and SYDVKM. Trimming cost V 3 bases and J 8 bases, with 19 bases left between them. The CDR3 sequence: CASSFHPPRVRGYTF. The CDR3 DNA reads TGTGCCAGCAGTTTCCACCCCCCCCGGGTGCGAGGCTACACCTTC.

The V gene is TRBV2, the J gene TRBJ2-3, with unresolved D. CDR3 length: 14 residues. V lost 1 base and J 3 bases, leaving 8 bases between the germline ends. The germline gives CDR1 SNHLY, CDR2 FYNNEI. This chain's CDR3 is CASSEVIRTDTQYF. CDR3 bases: TGTGCCAGCAGTGAAGTTATTAGAACAGATACGCAGTATTTT.

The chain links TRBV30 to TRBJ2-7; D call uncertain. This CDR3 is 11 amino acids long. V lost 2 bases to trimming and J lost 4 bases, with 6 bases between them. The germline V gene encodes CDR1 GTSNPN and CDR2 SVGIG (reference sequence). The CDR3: CAWSRAYEQYF. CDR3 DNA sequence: TGTGCCTGGAGTAGAGCGTACGAGCAGTACTTC.

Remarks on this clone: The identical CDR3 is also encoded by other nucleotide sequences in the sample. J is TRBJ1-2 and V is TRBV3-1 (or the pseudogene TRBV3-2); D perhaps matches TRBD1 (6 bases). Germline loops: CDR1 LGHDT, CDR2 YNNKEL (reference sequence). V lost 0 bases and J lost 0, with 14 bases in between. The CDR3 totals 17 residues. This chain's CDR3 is CASSQDGWGQANYGYTF. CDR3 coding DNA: TGTGCCAGCAGCCAAGATGGTTGGGGACAAGCTAACTATGGCTACACCTTC.

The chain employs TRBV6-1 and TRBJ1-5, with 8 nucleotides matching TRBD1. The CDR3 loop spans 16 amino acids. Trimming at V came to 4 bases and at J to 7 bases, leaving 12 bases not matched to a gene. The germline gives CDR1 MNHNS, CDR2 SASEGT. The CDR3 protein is CASSGSGQGALQPQHF. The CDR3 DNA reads TGTGCCAGCAGTGGGTCGGGCCAGGGGGCTTTGCAGCCCCAGCATTTT.

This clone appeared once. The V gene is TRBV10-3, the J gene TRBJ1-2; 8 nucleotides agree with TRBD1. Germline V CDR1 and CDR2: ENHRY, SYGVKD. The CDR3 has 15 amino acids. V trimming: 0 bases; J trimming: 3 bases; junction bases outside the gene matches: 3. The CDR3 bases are TGTGCCATCAGTGAGTCGACAGGGGACTACTATGGCTACACCTTC. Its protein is CAISESTGDYYGYTF.

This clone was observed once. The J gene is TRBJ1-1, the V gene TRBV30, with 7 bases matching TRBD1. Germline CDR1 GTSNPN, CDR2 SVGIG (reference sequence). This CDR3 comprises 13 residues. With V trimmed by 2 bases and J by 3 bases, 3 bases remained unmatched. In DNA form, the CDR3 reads TGTGCCTGGAGTTCAACAGGGGACACTGAAGCTTTCTTT. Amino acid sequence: CAWSSTGDTEAFF.

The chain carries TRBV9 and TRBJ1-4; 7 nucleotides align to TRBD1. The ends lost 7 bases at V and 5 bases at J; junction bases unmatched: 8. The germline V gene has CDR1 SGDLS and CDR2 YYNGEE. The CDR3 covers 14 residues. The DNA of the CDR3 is TGTGCCAGCGCCCCCGGGACAGAGAATGAAAAACTGTTTTTT. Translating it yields CASAPGTENEKLFF.

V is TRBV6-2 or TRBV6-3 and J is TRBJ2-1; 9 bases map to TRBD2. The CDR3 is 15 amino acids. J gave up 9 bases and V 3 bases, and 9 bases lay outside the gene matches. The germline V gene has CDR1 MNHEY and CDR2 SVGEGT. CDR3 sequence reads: CASSYLAGMAGEQFF. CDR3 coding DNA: TGTGCCAGCAGTTATCTAGCGGGGATGGCTGGTGAGCAGTTCTTC.

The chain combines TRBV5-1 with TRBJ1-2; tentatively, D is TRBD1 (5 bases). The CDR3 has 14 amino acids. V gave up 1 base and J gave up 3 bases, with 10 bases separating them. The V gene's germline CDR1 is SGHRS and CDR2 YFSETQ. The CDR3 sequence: CASSLRGLDYGYTF. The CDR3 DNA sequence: TGCGCCAGCAGCTTGCGGGGGTTGGACTATGGCTACACCTTC. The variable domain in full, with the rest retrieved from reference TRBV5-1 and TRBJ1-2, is KAGVTQTPRYLIKTRGQQVTLSCSPISGHRSVSWYQQTPGQGLQFLFEYFSETQRNKGNFPGRFSGRQFSNSRSEMNVSTLELGDSALYLCASSLRGLDYGYTFGSGTRLTVV.

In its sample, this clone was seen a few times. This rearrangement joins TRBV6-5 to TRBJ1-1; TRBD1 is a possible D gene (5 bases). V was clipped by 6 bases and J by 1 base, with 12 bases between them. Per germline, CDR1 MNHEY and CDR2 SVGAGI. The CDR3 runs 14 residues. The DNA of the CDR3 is TGTGCCAGCAGACAGGTTAATAAGAACACTGAAGCTTTCTTT. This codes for CASRQVNKNTEAFF.

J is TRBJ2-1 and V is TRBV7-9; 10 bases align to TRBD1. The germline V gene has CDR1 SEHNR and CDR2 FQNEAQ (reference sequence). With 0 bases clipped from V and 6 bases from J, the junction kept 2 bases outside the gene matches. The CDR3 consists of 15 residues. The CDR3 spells CASSLATGGINEQFF. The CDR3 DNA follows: TGTGCCAGCAGCTTAGCGACAGGGGGCATCAATGAGCAGTTCTTC.

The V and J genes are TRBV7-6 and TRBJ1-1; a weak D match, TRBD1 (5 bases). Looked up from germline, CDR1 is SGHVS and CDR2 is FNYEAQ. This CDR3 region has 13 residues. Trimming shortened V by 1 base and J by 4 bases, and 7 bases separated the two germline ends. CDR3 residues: CASSLGGATEAFF. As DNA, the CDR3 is TGTGCCAGCAGCTTAGGAGGGGCCACTGAAGCTTTCTTT.

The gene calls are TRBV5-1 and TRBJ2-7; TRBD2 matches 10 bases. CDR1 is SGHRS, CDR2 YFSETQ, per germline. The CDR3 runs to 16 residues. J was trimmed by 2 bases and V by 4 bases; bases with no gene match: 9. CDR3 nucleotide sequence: TGCGCCAGCAGCCGCGCTAGCGGGGGATCCCCCTACGAGCAGTACTTC. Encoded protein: CASSRASGGSPYEQYF.

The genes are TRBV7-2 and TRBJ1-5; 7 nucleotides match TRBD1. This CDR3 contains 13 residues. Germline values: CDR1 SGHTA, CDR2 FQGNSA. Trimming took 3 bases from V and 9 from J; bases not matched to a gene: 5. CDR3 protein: CASSFDRDWPQHF. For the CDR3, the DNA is TGTGCCAGCAGCTTCGACAGGGATTGGCCCCAGCATTTT. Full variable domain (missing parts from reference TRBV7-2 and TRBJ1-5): GAGVSQSPSNKVTEKGKDVELRCDPISGHTALYWYRQSLGQGLEFLIYFQGNSAPDKSGLPSDRFSAERTGGSVSTLTIQRTQQEDSAVYLCASSFDRDWPQHFGDGTRLSIL.

CDR3 sequence reads: CASSSRQGTDQETQYF. CDR3 nucleotides: TGTGCCAGCAGTTCTCGACAGGGTACAGATCAAGAGACCCAGTACTTC. The rearrangement joins TRBV6-2 or TRBV6-3 to TRBJ2-5; 7 nucleotides agree with TRBD1. CDR3 length: 16 residues. CDR1 and CDR2 from the germline V gene are MNHEY and SVGEGT. V lost 4 bases and J lost 2; bases outside the gene matches: 10.

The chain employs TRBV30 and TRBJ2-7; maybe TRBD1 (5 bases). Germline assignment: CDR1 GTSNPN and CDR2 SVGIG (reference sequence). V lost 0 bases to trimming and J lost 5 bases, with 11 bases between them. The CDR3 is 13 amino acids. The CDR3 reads CAWSVSRVDEQYF. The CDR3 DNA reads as TGTGCCTGGAGTGTCTCCAGGGTCGACGAGCAGTACTTC.